Sequencing of this T cell receptor beta chain was carried out in a study of T cell responses to AZD1222 COVID-19 vaccine. The method was immunoSEQ multiplex PCR; TCRdb's version includes in-frame clones alone and lacks a portion of them. The sample has tens of thousands of clones; about four fifths are singletons. The CDR3 has 18 residues. CDR1 KGHDR and CDR2 SFDVKD come from the germline V gene. The junction had 12 bases not matched to a gene; V was cut back by 5 bases and J by 1 base. This clone was observed a handful of times. What it binds is unknown. Study results and caveats: White British people made up most donors, females outnumbered males, and clonal diversity was possibly underestimated. The study reported that nearly half of spike-specific TCRs target unmutated variant regions. Spike-specific TCR breadth and depth both grew after two AZD1222 doses.

Recipients boosted at about 4 weeks or about 12 weeks are pooled. The material was peripheral blood, obtained 28 days after the second AZD1222 dose. The source is an adult who received the AZD1222 COVID-19 vaccine. J is TRBJ2-2 and V is TRBV24-1; TRBD1 agrees at 7 bases. CDR3 residues: CATSALSSGTENTGELFF. The CDR3 nucleotides are TGTGCCACCAGTGCCCTCTCATCCGGGACAGAGAACACCGGGGAGCTGTTTTTT.